This T cell receptor beta chain is drawn from a study of vaccination effects on CD4 cells after COVID-19. To note about this clone: Antigen specificity is unknown.

Antigen-specific CD4+ T cells were first expanded with viral peptide pools by the ViraFEST assay and only then sequenced. Culturing for 9 to 10 days preceded CD4+ T cell isolation. People in the vaccine group had not been infected with SARS-CoV-2 before, and their nucleocapsid antibodies were negative. It was with roughly 10 IU/ml IL-2 and roughly 9.2 ug/ml peptides that 1.5 million to 2.5 million PBMC per well were cultured. Cultures got half-medium changes with IL-2 on days 3 and 7. Repertoires were generated with immunoSEQ multiplex PCR, while TCRdb's copy carries only in-frame clones and drops some. The sample shows about 73,000 clones, over 70% of them seen only once. Findings and limits, study-wide: Infection- and vaccine-induced clones contracted markedly late after vaccination.

The CDR3 contains 16 residues. V gave up 0 bases and J gave up 8 bases; unmatched junction bases: 7. Germline loops: CDR1 SGHTA, CDR2 FQGTGA. The rearrangement joins TRBV7-3 to TRBJ2-1; TRBD2 matches at 10 bases. This TCR derives from a human donor who received a COVID-19 vaccine. This specimen was CD4+ T cells from PBMCs cultured with SARS-CoV-2 spike peptides, taken before COVID-19 vaccination. CDR3: CASSLTPGLATDEQFF. In DNA form, the CDR3 reads TGTGCCAGCAGCTTAACCCCGGGACTAGCGACAGATGAGCAGTTCTTC.